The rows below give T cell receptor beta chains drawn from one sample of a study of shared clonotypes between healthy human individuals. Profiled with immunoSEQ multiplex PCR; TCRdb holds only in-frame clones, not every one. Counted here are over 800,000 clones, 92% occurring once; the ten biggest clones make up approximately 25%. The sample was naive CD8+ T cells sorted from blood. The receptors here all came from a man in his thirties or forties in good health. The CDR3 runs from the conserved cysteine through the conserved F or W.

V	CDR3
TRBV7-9	CASSFGLAESSYEQYF
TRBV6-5	CASGQYYGYTF
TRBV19	CASSIPRDHRVGYTF
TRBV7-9	CASRDTADWRDEQYF
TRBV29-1	CSVEATGTSGYEQYF
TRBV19	CASSIDDLAGSYNEQFF
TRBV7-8	CASTHLVTGSAGSNQPQHF
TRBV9	CASSVGGGLAIELDYNEQFF
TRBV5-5	CASSLGGNEQFF
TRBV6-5	CASRFARGPNYGYTF
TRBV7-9	CASSFSGSGANEKLFF
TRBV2	CASSEEVAGTTQYF
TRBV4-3	CASSQQRDRLFLSEAFF
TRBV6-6	CASSGLATYEQYF
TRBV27	CASSFSSGGRFHEQYF
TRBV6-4	CASRGQGSTEAFF
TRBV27	CASSLRGGTDTQYF
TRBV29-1	CSVVVSSSYNEQFF
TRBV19	CASMMNFGEKLFF
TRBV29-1	CSVEGGQGDTEAFF
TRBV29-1	CSVSGAQGYNEQFF